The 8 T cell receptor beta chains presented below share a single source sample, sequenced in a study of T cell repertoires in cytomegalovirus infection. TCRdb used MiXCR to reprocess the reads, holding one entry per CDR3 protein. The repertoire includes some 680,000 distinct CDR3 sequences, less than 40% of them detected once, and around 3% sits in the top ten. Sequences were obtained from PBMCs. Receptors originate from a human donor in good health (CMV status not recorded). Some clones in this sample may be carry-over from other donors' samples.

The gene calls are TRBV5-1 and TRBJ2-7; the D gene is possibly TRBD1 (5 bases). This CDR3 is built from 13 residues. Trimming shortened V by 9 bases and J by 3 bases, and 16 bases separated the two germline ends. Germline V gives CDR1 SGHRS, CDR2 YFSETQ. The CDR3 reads CATRRAGYYEQYF. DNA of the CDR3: TGCGCCACCCGCAGGGCAGGGTACTACGAGCAGTACTTC. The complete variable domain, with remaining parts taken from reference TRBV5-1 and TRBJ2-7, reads KAGVTQTPRYLIKTRGQQVTLSCSPISGHRSVSWYQQTPGQGLQFLFEYFSETQRNKGNFPGRFSGRQFSNSRSEMNVSTLELGDSALYLCATRRAGYYEQYFGPGTRLTVT.

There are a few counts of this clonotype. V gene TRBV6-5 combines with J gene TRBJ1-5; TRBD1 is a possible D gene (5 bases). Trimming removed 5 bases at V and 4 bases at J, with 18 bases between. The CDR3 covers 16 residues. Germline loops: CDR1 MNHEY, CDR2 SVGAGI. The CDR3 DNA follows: TGTGCCAGCAGTCCTGACTGGAGGGGCGGGAATCAGCCCCAGCATTTT. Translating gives CASSPDWRGGNQPQHF.

The CDR3: CASTPQSGRIDSGNTIYF. Here the CDR3 DNA reads TGTGCCAGTACCCCCCAATCGGGGCGAATTGACTCTGGAAACACCATATATTTT. The chain recombines TRBV19 with TRBJ1-3; maybe TRBD1 (5 bases). CDR1 LNHDA and CDR2 SQIVND come from the germline V gene (reference sequence). There are 18 residues in the CDR3. V was pared by 7 bases and J by 0 bases, with 22 bases between.

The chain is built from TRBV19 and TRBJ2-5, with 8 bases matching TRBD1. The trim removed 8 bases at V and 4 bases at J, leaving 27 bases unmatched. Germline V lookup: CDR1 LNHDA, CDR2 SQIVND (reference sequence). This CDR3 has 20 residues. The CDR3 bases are TGTGCCAGTCGTAAAAGAGGAGGTAATAGCGGACAGGGCTCATCAGAGACCCAGTACTTC. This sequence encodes CASRKRGGNSGQGSSETQYF.

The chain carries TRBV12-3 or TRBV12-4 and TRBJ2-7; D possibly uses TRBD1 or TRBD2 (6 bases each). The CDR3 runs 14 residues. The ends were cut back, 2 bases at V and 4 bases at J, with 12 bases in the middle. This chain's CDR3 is CASSLYGGFYEQYF. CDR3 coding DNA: TGTGCCAGCAGTTTATACGGGGGCTTTTACGAGCAGTACTTC.

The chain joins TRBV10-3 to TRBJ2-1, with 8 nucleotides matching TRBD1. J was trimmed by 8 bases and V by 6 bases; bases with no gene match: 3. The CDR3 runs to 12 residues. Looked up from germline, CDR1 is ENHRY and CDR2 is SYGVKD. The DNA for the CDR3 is TGTGCCATCAGGGCAGGGGGCGATGAGCAGTTCTTC. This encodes CAIRAGGDEQFF.

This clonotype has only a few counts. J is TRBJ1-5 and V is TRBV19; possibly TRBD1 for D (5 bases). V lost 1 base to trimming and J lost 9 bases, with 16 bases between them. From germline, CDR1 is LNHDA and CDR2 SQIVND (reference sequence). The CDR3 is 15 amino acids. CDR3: CASSIVAAGPRPQHF. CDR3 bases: TGTGCCAGTAGTATAGTTGCGGCAGGGCCGAGGCCCCAGCATTTT.

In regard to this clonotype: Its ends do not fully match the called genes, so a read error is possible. The chain's CDR3 is CSARQPGLWGLSTQPQHF. The CDR3 DNA follows: TGCAGTGCTAGACAACCCGGTTTATGGGGTCTAAGCACTCAGCCCCAGCATTTT. This chain joins TRBV20-1 and TRBJ1-5; no reliable D call. This CDR3 region has 18 residues. Looked up from germline, CDR1 is DFQATT and CDR2 is SNEGSKA (reference sequence).